The clone carrying this T cell receptor beta chain appeared many times. Its antigen is unknown. TCRdb called the reads again in MiXCR, with one record for every CDR3 protein. The sample contains about 830,000 distinct CDR3 sequences, approximately 32% of which appear only once. The CDR3 length is 16 residues. V lost 2 bases, J lost 4 bases, and 15 bases lay in between. Germline V CDR1 and CDR2: SGHTA, FQGNSA. The sample comes from a study of T cell repertoires in cytomegalovirus infection. Overall study: Public TCR beta signatures provided an indication of both CMV infection and a matching HLA type.

General study results and limits: CMV-specific TCR beta clonotypes restricted by HLA-C were the ones dominating the ex vivo response.

The source material was cultured CD8+ T cells from PBMCs, sampled from culture after CMV antigen stimulation. The TCR was taken from a human donor in good health (CMV status not recorded). Some clones in this sample may be carry-over from other donors' samples. This rearrangement joins TRBV7-2 to TRBJ2-1, with a weak D call TRBD1 (6 bases). The CDR3 loop reads CASSLNGAGAYNEQFF. The CDR3 bases are TGTGCCAGCAGCTTAAACGGGGCAGGGGCTTACAATGAGCAGTTCTTC.